The T cell receptor beta chain under discussion was sequenced for a study of cytomegalovirus exposure and HLA in healthy donors. From germline, CDR1 is SQVTM and CDR2 ANQGSEA. V was clipped by 6 bases and J by 1 base; unmatched bases: 7. The CDR3 consists of 14 residues. The PCR was carried out with 60 Vbeta primers and 13 Jbeta primers. Profiling relied on immunoSEQ multiplex PCR, and the TCRdb table lists in-frame clones only, not all of them. The repertoire holds about 140,000 clones, with 75% to 80% as singletons. The chain is built from TRBV29-1 and TRBJ2-7; 9 bases match TRBD1. The TCR originated in a young woman in good health and CMV-seropositive. Material: PBMCs. The CDR3 bases are TGCAGCGTGGGTGGGGGACAGGGATCCTACGAGCAGTACTTC. Protein sequence: CSVGGGQGSYEQYF.